One sample yielded the 31 T cell receptor beta chains listed below, sequenced in a study of blood T cell repertoires in COVID-19. TCRdb's table, derived via immunoSEQ multiplex PCR, lists solely in-frame clones and lacks some. The data contain some 110,000 clones, 75% to 90% of them singletons. Sequencing input: peripheral blood. These receptor sequences come from a human donor in a cohort sampled during active COVID-19.

The V and J genes are TRBV7-9 and TRBJ2-3, with TRBD2 matching over 10 bases. V dropped 1 base and J dropped 7; count of bases not matched to a gene: 8. This CDR3 spans 16 amino acids. The germline V gene encodes CDR1 SEHNR and CDR2 FQNEAQ (reference sequence). The CDR3 protein is CASSLGGTSGAYTQYF. DNA for the CDR3: TGTGCCAGCAGCTTAGGGGGTACTAGCGGGGCCTATACGCAGTATTTT.

This rearrangement joins TRBV5-4 to TRBJ2-2, with TRBD2 as a possible D gene (5 bases). CDR1 and CDR2 from the germline V gene are SGHNT and YYREEE (reference sequence). The CDR3 totals 16 residues. Trimming took off 4 bases at V and 5 bases at J, with 18 bases between the two ends. CDR3 sequence (DNA): TGTGCCAGCAGCCGGCCGGGCTCGGGGTTGACCGGGGAGCTGTTTTTT. Its protein product is CASSRPGSGLTGELFF.

The V and J genes are TRBV19 and TRBJ1-5; D unresolved. The V gene lost 3 bases and the J gene lost 4 bases, with 10 bases spanning the gap. The CDR3 sequence is 14 residues long. Germline assignment: CDR1 LNHDA and CDR2 SQIVND (reference sequence). The CDR3: CASSIPRSNQPQHF. In DNA, the CDR3 is TGTGCCAGTAGTATCCCCAGATCAAATCAGCCCCAGCATTTT.

The chain joins TRBV7-9 to TRBJ1-1, with D unclear. The CDR3 loop spans 14 amino acids. CDR1 SEHNR and CDR2 FQNEAQ come from the germline V gene (reference sequence). Trimming took off 5 bases at V and 4 bases at J, with 14 bases between the two ends. CDR3 loop: CASSLPSSGTEAFF. As DNA, the CDR3 is TGTGCCAGCAGCCTCCCGTCTTCGGGCACTGAAGCTTTCTTT.

The V gene is TRBV5-1, the J gene TRBJ2-3; D is unclear. The CDR3 consists of 15 residues. The V gene lost 4 bases and the J gene lost 0 bases, with 12 bases spanning the gap. The germline V gene encodes CDR1 SGHRS and CDR2 YFSETQ. The CDR3, as DNA: TGCGCCAGCAGCCCCATCCTACGTAGCACAGATACGCAGTATTTT. As protein: CASSPILRSTDTQYF. Supplemented by reference TRBV5-1 and TRBJ2-3, the full variable domain reads KAGVTQTPRYLIKTRGQQVTLSCSPISGHRSVSWYQQTPGQGLQFLFEYFSETQRNKGNFPGRFSGRQFSNSRSEMNVSTLELGDSALYLCASSPILRSTDTQYFGPGTRLTVL.

This rearrangement joins TRBV2 to TRBJ2-1; TRBD2 matches 8 bases. The CDR3 extends over 17 amino acids. With V trimmed by 2 bases and J by 6 bases, 12 bases remained unmatched. Germline V gene sequence: CDR1 SNHLY, CDR2 FYNNEI. The CDR3 region is CASSETREARSSNEQFF. The CDR3, as DNA: TGTGCCAGCAGTGAAACGCGGGAGGCCCGTTCGTCCAATGAGCAGTTCTTC.

The gene calls are TRBV11-2 and TRBJ2-2; perhaps TRBD2 as D (6 bases). The CDR3 length is 13 residues. The V gene's germline CDR1 is SGHAT and CDR2 FQNNGV. Trimming left V 4 bases short and J 6 bases short, with 9 bases between. CDR3 in amino acids: CASSWRDAGELFF. In DNA, the CDR3 is TGTGCCAGCAGCTGGCGGGACGCCGGGGAGCTGTTTTTT.

The V gene is TRBV5-1, the J gene TRBJ2-7; 12 bases agree with TRBD2. The trim removed 5 bases at V and 5 bases at J, leaving 29 bases unmatched. The CDR3 runs to 22 residues. CDR1 is SGHRS, CDR2 YFSETQ, per germline. The CDR3: CASRRGTSSALGRLAGEHEQYF. CDR3 nucleotides: TGCGCCAGCAGACGCGGGACATCCTCTGCCCTGGGAAGACTAGCGGGAGAGCACGAGCAGTACTTC.

The chain joins TRBV27 to TRBJ2-1; D perhaps matches TRBD2 (5 bases). This CDR3 comprises 15 residues. From germline, CDR1 is MNHEY and CDR2 SMNVEV (reference sequence). The germline V and J ends were trimmed by 7 bases and 0 bases, with 13 bases remaining between them. The CDR3 coding sequence is TGTGCCAGCAACTTAGGAGGACGCTCCTACAATGAGCAGTTCTTC. It codes for CASNLGGRSYNEQFF.

This rearrangement joins TRBV4-1 to TRBJ2-3; 7 nucleotides match TRBD2. V shed 6 bases, J shed 0 bases, and the junction held 9 bases outside the gene matches. Germline lookup yields CDR1 MGHRA and CDR2 YSYEKL. This CDR3 is built from 16 residues. The CDR3 DNA follows: TGCGCCAGCAGACGTACAGCGGGGCCTAGCACAGATACGCAGTATTTT. Translation: CASRRTAGPSTDTQYF.

This clone was observed a single time. This chain uses TRBV11-2 with TRBJ1-2, with D possibly being TRBD1 (6 bases). V was pared by 4 bases and J by 8 bases, with 17 bases between. The germline V gene encodes CDR1 SGHAT and CDR2 FQNNGV. The CDR3 is 14 amino acids. The CDR3 nucleotides are TGTGCCAGCAGCTCCGGGACAATAGTATACGGCTACACCTTC. It is translated as CASSSGTIVYGYTF. The full variable domain, rest sourced from reference TRBV11-2 and TRBJ1-2, is EAGVAQSPRYKIIEKRQSVAFWCNPISGHATLYWYQQILGQGPKLLIQFQNNGVVDDSQLPKDRFSAERLKGVDSTLKIQPAKLEDSAVYLCASSSGTIVYGYTFGSGTRLTVV.

This clone was detected only a few times. The chain is built from TRBV27 and TRBJ2-5; 7 bases are a match to TRBD2. There are 14 residues in the CDR3. V was pared by 5 bases and J by 0 bases, with 3 bases of the junction left unmatched. Germline V gene sequence: CDR1 MNHEY, CDR2 SMNVEV (reference sequence). The CDR3 coding sequence is TGTGCCAGCAGTCTTCTAGCGGACCAAGAGACCCAGTACTTC. Protein product: CASSLLADQETQYF.

In its sample, this clone was seen once. The chain carries TRBV2 and TRBJ2-3, with D possibly TRBD2 on 5 matching bases. Trimming pared 8 bases from V and 0 bases from J, leaving 9 bases between. The CDR3 consists of 13 residues. Germline loops: CDR1 SNHLY, CDR2 FYNNEI. CDR3 sequence: CASQSGSTDTQYF. DNA for the CDR3: TGTGCCAGCCAAAGCGGAAGCACAGATACGCAGTATTTT.

This chain uses TRBV6-5 with TRBJ1-3; 7 nucleotides align to TRBD1. The length of the CDR3 is 14 residues. CDR1 MNHEY and CDR2 SVGAGI come from the germline V gene. The V gene end was trimmed by 8 bases and the J gene end by 2 bases; junction bases not matched to a gene: 6. This chain's CDR3 is CASRAGGAGNTIYF. CDR3 nucleotides: TGTGCCAGCCGCGCAGGGGGTGCTGGAAACACCATATATTTT.

The chain is built from TRBV5-1 and TRBJ1-1, with D uncertain. The CDR3 sequence is 13 residues long. Deletions cut 1 base from V and 5 bases from J, with 9 bases between. Germline lookup yields CDR1 SGHRS and CDR2 YFSETQ. The CDR3 sequence: CASSLNGETEAFF. CDR3 in DNA: TGCGCCAGCAGCTTGAACGGGGAGACTGAAGCTTTCTTT.

This clone appeared a single time. The rearrangement links TRBV11-3 to TRBJ2-1, with 7 positions matching TRBD1. Trimming removed 8 bases from V and 9 bases from J; junction bases left unmatched: 16. Per germline, CDR1 SGHNT and CDR2 YENEEA. The CDR3 length is 15 residues. CDR3 sequence reads: CASAFSGQSAGEQFF. As DNA, the CDR3 is TGTGCCAGCGCCTTTTCGGGACAGTCGGCCGGTGAGCAGTTCTTC. The entire variable domain, with the rest obtained from reference TRBV11-3 and TRBJ2-1, is as follows: EAGVVQSPRYKIIEKKQPVAFWCNPISGHNTLYWYLQNLGQGPELLIRYENEEAVDDSQLPKDRFSAERLKGVDSTLKIQPAELGDSAVYLCASAFSGQSAGEQFFGPGTRLTVL.

The J gene is TRBJ2-1, the V gene TRBV27, with 14 positions matching TRBD2. CDR1 is MNHEY and CDR2 is SMNVEV in the germline V gene (reference sequence). CDR3 size: 17 residues. Unmatched junction bases numbered 5, after V lost 6 bases and J lost 1 base. This CDR3 is CASSRLAGGPSYNEQFF. CDR3 in DNA: TGTGCCAGCAGCAGACTAGCGGGAGGGCCTTCCTACAATGAGCAGTTCTTC.

The rearrangement uses TRBV28 and TRBJ2-7; D not resolved. The CDR3 loop spans 13 amino acids. Trimming took off 2 bases at V and 2 bases at J, with 7 bases between the two ends. Per germline, CDR1 MDHEN and CDR2 SYDVKM. CDR3 DNA: TGTGCCAGCAGTTTAGTCCTCGCCTACGAGCAGTACTTC. This gives the protein CASSLVLAYEQYF.

The CDR3 sequence: CATGDRVDQPQHF. CDR3 DNA: TGTGCCACCGGAGACAGGGTCGATCAGCCCCAGCATTTT. The chain carries TRBV30 and TRBJ1-5; 7 bases agree with TRBD1. CDR3 length: 13 amino acids. Germline values: CDR1 GTSNPN, CDR2 SVGIG (reference sequence). With 8 bases clipped from V and 5 bases from J, the junction kept 9 bases outside the gene matches.

This clone was recorded once. DNA for the CDR3: TGTGCCAGCAGTGTTGACAGCGATCAGCCCCAGCATTTT. Translated: CASSVDSDQPQHF. The chain is built from TRBV6-4 and TRBJ1-5, with a possible D match to TRBD1 (5 bases). V was shortened by 4 bases and J by 5 bases, with 9 bases between the two germline ends. The CDR3 spans 13 residues. Per the germline V gene, CDR1 is MRHNA and CDR2 is SNTAGT.

The chain uses TRBV3-1 (or the pseudogene TRBV3-2) and TRBJ1-2, with 7 bases lining up with TRBD1. V shed 4 bases and J 2 bases; nucleotides not matched to a gene: 1. The CDR3 length is 13 residues. The germline V gene has CDR1 LGHDT and CDR2 YNNKEL (reference sequence). DNA for the CDR3: TGTGCCAGCAGCCCGACAGGGAACTATGGCTACACCTTC. It is translated as CASSPTGNYGYTF.

The chain carries TRBV5-1 and TRBJ2-5; 12 bases map to TRBD2. The CDR3 loop spans 15 amino acids. Trimming cost V 4 bases and J 5 bases; bases outside gene matches: 6. CDR1 and CDR2 (germline): SGHRS, YFSETQ. As DNA, the CDR3 is TGCGCCAGCAGCCCTAGCGGGGGGGCTTCGGAGACCCAGTACTTC. This translates into CASSPSGGASETQYF.

This chain links TRBV6-5 with TRBJ1-5, with a possible D match to TRBD1 (5 bases). Looked up from germline, CDR1 is MNHEY and CDR2 is SVGAGI. This CDR3 spans 16 amino acids. V lost 4 bases and J lost 4, with 17 bases in between. CDR3 residues: CASSSGDRPPNQPQHF. CDR3 DNA sequence: TGTGCCAGCAGTTCGGGGGATCGACCCCCAAATCAGCCCCAGCATTTT.

This chain joins TRBV9 and TRBJ2-7, with TRBD2 matching 8 bases. The V gene's germline CDR1 is SGDLS and CDR2 YYNGEE. CDR3 length equals 16 residues. The V and J ends lost 0 bases and 1 base, in that order; junction bases with no gene match: 6. CDR3 sequence: CASSVGGGGPSYEQYF. In nucleotides, the CDR3 is TGTGCCAGCAGCGTAGGAGGCGGGGGGCCATCCTACGAGCAGTACTTC.

In nucleotides, the CDR3 is TGTGCCAGCAGAACAGGACAGAGGAGCTATAATTCACCCCTCCACTTT. Its translation: CASRTGQRSYNSPLHF. V and J are TRBV27 and TRBJ1-6; maybe TRBD1 (6 bases). Germline V CDR1 and CDR2: MNHEY, SMNVEV (reference sequence). The length of the CDR3 is 16 residues. V was pared by 6 bases and J by 3 bases, with 15 bases between.

On this clone: Other DNA sequences in the sample encode the same CDR3. The CDR3 reads CASSLDRGTYEQYF. CDR3 DNA sequence: TGCGCCAGCAGCTTGGACAGGGGAACCTACGAGCAGTACTTC. The chain links TRBV5-1 to TRBJ2-7; 7 nucleotides align to TRBD1. The CDR3 has 14 residues. CDR1 is SGHRS and CDR2 is YFSETQ in the germline V gene. Unmatched junction bases numbered 2, after V lost 0 bases and J lost 2 bases. Filled out from reference TRBV5-1 and TRBJ2-7, the complete variable domain reads KAGVTQTPRYLIKTRGQQVTLSCSPISGHRSVSWYQQTPGQGLQFLFEYFSETQRNKGNFPGRFSGRQFSNSRSEMNVSTLELGDSALYLCASSLDRGTYEQYFGPGTRLTVT.

The rearrangement joins TRBV5-6 to TRBJ1-1; 7 nucleotides match TRBD1. Germline V gives CDR1 SGHDT, CDR2 YYEEEE. The CDR3 is made up of 14 amino acids. Trimming cost V 4 bases and J 5 bases; bases outside gene matches: 8. CDR3 coding DNA: TGTGCCAGCAGCCGATACCGGGACAGTACTGAAGCTTTCTTT. Translation: CASSRYRDSTEAFF. The variable domain in full, with the rest retrieved from reference TRBV5-6 and TRBJ1-1, is DAGVTQSPTHLIKTRGQQVTLRCSPKSGHDTVSWYQQALGQGPQFIFQYYEEEERQRGNFPDRFSGHQFPNYSSELNVNALLLGDSALYLCASSRYRDSTEAFFGQGTRLTVV.

The table lists this clone with a count of one. This sequence joins TRBV20-1 and TRBJ2-3; D may be TRBD2 (6 bases). This CDR3 has 14 amino acids. The V gene's germline CDR1 is DFQATT and CDR2 SNEGSKA (reference sequence). Trimming removed 6 bases from V and 2 bases from J, with 15 bases in between. This CDR3 reads CSASSGLTTDTQYF. DNA for the CDR3: TGCAGTGCCAGTAGCGGACTCACCACAGATACGCAGTATTTT.

This rearrangement joins TRBV14 to TRBJ1-1; the D is unclear. CDR1 is SGHDN, CDR2 FVKESK, per germline. The CDR3 consists of 14 residues. Trimming took 0 bases from V and 3 from J, leaving 8 bases between them. The CDR3 loop reads CASSQEADYTEAFF. The CDR3 DNA reads as TGTGCCAGCAGCCAAGAGGCGGATTACACTGAAGCTTTCTTT. Filled out from reference TRBV14 and TRBJ1-1, the complete variable domain reads EAGVTQFPSHSVIEKGQTVTLRCDPISGHDNLYWYRRVMGKEIKFLLHFVKESKQDESGMPNNRFLAERTGGTYSTLKVQPAELEDSGVYFCASSQEADYTEAFFGQGTRLTVV.

The rearrangement links TRBV7-6 to TRBJ2-4; 11 bases map to TRBD1. Germline CDR1 SGHVS, CDR2 FNYEAQ. This CDR3 has 15 amino acids. The ends lost 3 bases at V and 6 bases at J; junction bases unmatched: 4. The CDR3 sequence is CASSLGQGGVNIQYF. The CDR3 DNA reads as TGTGCCAGCAGCTTGGGACAGGGGGGTGTAAACATTCAGTACTTC.

The rearrangement links TRBV11-2 to TRBJ2-7; 7 bases fit TRBD2. CDR3 length: 13 amino acids. Germline CDR1 reads SGHAT; CDR2 reads FQNNGV. V lost 5 bases and J lost 4; bases outside the gene matches: 5. This chain's CDR3 is CASSRDYRYEQYF. The CDR3 nucleotides read TGTGCCAGCAGCCGGGACTATCGGTACGAGCAGTACTTC.